Each of the 20 T cell receptor beta chains below was sequenced from the same sample in a study of T cell changes during pregnancy in multiple sclerosis. TCRdb's copy holds only in-frame clones and misses some; the assay was immunoSEQ multiplex PCR. This table holds roughly 75,000 clones, more than 85% found once. The sequencing here drew on peripheral blood, taken after pregnancy. These receptors were obtained from a female donor in good health, enrolled as a control in a pregnancy study.

This chain links TRBV10-1 with TRBJ2-4; 8 bases agree with TRBD1. The V gene end was trimmed by 2 bases and the J gene end by 2 bases; junction bases not matched to a gene: 2. The CDR3 spans 15 residues. From germline, CDR1 is WNHNN and CDR2 SYGVQD (reference sequence). This chain's CDR3 is CASSEDRGTKNIQYF. CDR3 nucleotides: TGCGCCAGCAGTGAGGACAGGGGAACCAAAAACATTCAGTACTTC.

This rearrangement joins TRBV11-2 to TRBJ2-3; D might be TRBD2 (5 bases). The germline V gene encodes CDR1 SGHAT and CDR2 FQNNGV. The V end was cut by 0 bases, the J end by 9 bases, with 10 bases between. The CDR3 extends over 13 amino acids. This CDR3 reads CASSLDRGGTQYF. As DNA, the CDR3 is TGTGCCAGCAGCTTAGACCGGGGTGGGACGCAGTATTTT.

The sample holds one count of this clone. The V gene is TRBV7-9, the J gene TRBJ1-2, with 7 bases aligning to TRBD1. The CDR3 has 14 residues. The V and J ends lost 3 bases and 8 bases, in that order; junction bases with no gene match: 9. Germline V gene lookup returns CDR1 SEHNR and CDR2 FQNEAQ (reference sequence). The CDR3 protein is CASSLGQPARGYTF. CDR3 coding DNA: TGTGCCAGCAGCTTGGGACAGCCCGCTCGGGGCTACACCTTC.

This clone was seen once. This sequence joins TRBV29-1 and TRBJ1-6; the D is unclear. The CDR3 covers 14 residues. V was clipped by 3 bases and J by 10 bases, with 16 bases between them. Germline CDR1 and CDR2: SQVTM and ANQGSEA. CDR3 in amino acids: CSVDRSASGSPLHF. Here the CDR3 DNA reads TGCAGCGTTGATCGATCGGCCTCGGGATCACCCCTCCACTTT.

This rearrangement joins TRBV19 to TRBJ1-3; 11 bases are a match to TRBD1. The CDR3 length is 16 residues. Trimming removed 2 bases from V and 5 bases from J; junction bases left unmatched: 5. Germline loops: CDR1 LNHDA, CDR2 SQIVND (reference sequence). For the CDR3, the DNA is TGTGCCAGTAGTATATCTGGGACAGGGGGACGAAACACCATATATTTT. Translated, it gives CASSISGTGGRNTIYF.

The rearrangement links TRBV6-5 to TRBJ1-1, with 11 bases matching TRBD1. CDR3 size: 14 residues. CDR1 and CDR2 (germline): MNHEY, SVGAGI. The junction had 6 bases not matched to a gene; V was cut back by 6 bases and J by 6 bases. The chain's CDR3 is CASRGQGDFAEAFF. As DNA, the CDR3 is TGTGCCAGCAGGGGACAGGGGGATTTCGCTGAAGCTTTCTTT.

The rearrangement links TRBV13 to TRBJ1-6, with D possibly being TRBD1 (6 bases). This CDR3 has 13 amino acids. Germline CDR1 PRHDT, CDR2 FYEKMQ (reference sequence). Deletions cut 5 bases from V and 13 bases from J, with 15 bases between. The CDR3 region is CASSRTGLVPLHF. The CDR3 DNA sequence: TGTGCCAGCAGCCGTACAGGGTTGGTCCCCCTCCACTTT.

A single count supports this clone. This chain links TRBV11-3 with TRBJ2-3, with a possible D match to TRBD1 (6 bases). The CDR3 length is 16 residues. Germline V gene sequence: CDR1 SGHNT, CDR2 YENEEA. V shed 1 base and J shed 0 bases, with 11 bases lying between them. As DNA, the CDR3 is TGTGCCAGCAGCTTAGCAAGGGACATAAGCACAGATACGCAGTATTTT. Translation: CASSLARDISTDTQYF.

The J gene is TRBJ2-1, the V gene TRBV30, with D perhaps matching TRBD2 (6 bases). The CDR3 length is 15 residues. Trimming shortened V by 2 bases and J by 11 bases, and 22 bases separated the two germline ends. Germline V CDR1 and CDR2: GTSNPN, SVGIG (reference sequence). The CDR3 DNA is TGTGCCTGGAGTACGTCTAGCGCGGCCAGGGATAAGCAGTTCTTC. This encodes CAWSTSSAARDKQFF. Filled out from reference TRBV30 and TRBJ2-1, the complete variable domain reads SQTIHQWPATLVQPVGSPLSLECTVEGTSNPNLYWYRQAAGRGLQLLFYSVGIGQISSEVPQNLSASRPQDRQFILSSKKLLLSDSGFYLCAWSTSSAARDKQFFGPGTRLTVL.

The V gene is TRBV5-1, the J gene TRBJ2-5, with D perhaps matching TRBD2 (5 bases). CDR1 is SGHRS and CDR2 is YFSETQ in the germline V gene. V dropped 6 bases and J dropped 1 base, with 16 bases sitting between them. CDR3 length: 15 residues. CDR3: CASTGVATSQETQYF. The CDR3 DNA follows: TGCGCCAGCACGGGCGTAGCGACGTCCCAAGAGACCCAGTACTTC.

This chain's CDR3 is CASRRDSYNEQFF. CDR3 nucleotides: TGTGCCAGCAGACGGGACTCATACAATGAGCAGTTCTTC. The chain joins TRBV25-1 to TRBJ2-1; D may be TRBD2 (6 bases). The germline gives CDR1 MGHDK, CDR2 SYGVNS. V dropped 6 bases and J dropped 4 bases, with 10 bases sitting between them. This CDR3 is built from 13 residues.

CDR3 nucleotide sequence: TGTGCCAGCTCAGGGGACAGGCGACTCGATCAGAATTCACCCCTCCACTTT. Amino acid sequence: CASSGDRRLDQNSPLHF. The rearrangement links TRBV18 to TRBJ1-6, with TRBD1 matching over 8 bases. Germline CDR1 is KGHSH and CDR2 is LQKENI. CDR3 size: 17 residues. With 5 bases clipped from V and 7 bases from J, the junction kept 13 bases outside the gene matches.

This sequence joins TRBV10-2 and TRBJ2-7; TRBD2 matches 7 bases. This CDR3 is built from 15 residues. Germline loops: CDR1 WSHSY, CDR2 SAAADI. Germline trimming cut 0 bases from V and 2 bases from J; bases unmatched to any gene: 4. This chain's CDR3 is CASSESNRGAYEQYF. In DNA form, the CDR3 reads TGCGCCAGCAGTGAGTCGAATCGGGGGGCCTACGAGCAGTACTTC.

The chain is built from TRBV4-1 and TRBJ1-2, with 8 bases that match TRBD1. The ends lost 2 bases at V and 4 bases at J; junction bases unmatched: 12. Germline loops: CDR1 MGHRA, CDR2 YSYEKL. The CDR3 is 17 residues long. CDR3 residues: CASSQKPGQDQTYGYTF. Written as DNA, the CDR3 is TGCGCCAGCAGCCAAAAACCGGGACAGGACCAGACCTATGGCTACACCTTC.

This rearrangement joins TRBV4-2 to TRBJ1-2, with 7 nucleotides matching TRBD1. CDR1 is LGHNA, CDR2 YNFKEQ, per germline. CDR3 length: 14 residues. The V gene end was trimmed by 4 bases and the J gene end by 2 bases; junction bases not matched to a gene: 4. CDR3 sequence (DNA): TGTGCCAGCAGCCTAGACAGGGCGAACTATGGCTACACCTTC. This sequence encodes CASSLDRANYGYTF.

The J gene is TRBJ2-2, the V gene TRBV6-1; the D gene is possibly TRBD2 (6 bases). This CDR3 is 11 amino acids long. Germline V lookup: CDR1 MNHNS, CDR2 SASEGT. V lost 8 bases and J 7 bases, leaving 8 bases between the germline ends. DNA of the CDR3: TGTGCCAGCGGGGGGTTCGGGGAGCTGTTTTTT. Translating gives CASGGFGELFF.

The chain uses TRBV18 and TRBJ1-5, with TRBD1 matching 9 bases. The junction had 5 bases not matched to a gene; V was cut back by 4 bases and J by 4 bases. Per germline, CDR1 KGHSH and CDR2 LQKENI. The CDR3 covers 15 residues. The CDR3 spells CASSRGQGGNQPQHF. Here the CDR3 DNA reads TGTGCCAGCTCACGGGGACAGGGCGGGAATCAGCCCCAGCATTTT.

V is TRBV5-6 and J is TRBJ2-6; D call uncertain. CDR1 is SGHDT and CDR2 is YYEEEE in the germline V gene. CDR3 length: 13 amino acids. The V end was cut by 7 bases, the J end by 1 base, with 6 bases between. CDR3 sequence: CASGASGANVLTF. The CDR3 nucleotides are TGTGCCAGCGGAGCTTCTGGGGCCAACGTCCTGACTTTC.

This rearrangement joins TRBV6-5 to TRBJ2-2; 9 positions match TRBD2. Germline lookup yields CDR1 MNHEY and CDR2 SVGAGI. J gave up 3 bases and V 10 bases, and 9 bases lay outside the gene matches. This CDR3 has 15 residues. The DNA of the CDR3 is TGTGCCACGACCCGGGCTAGCGGGGACACCGGGGAGCTGTTTTTT. Translated: CATTRASGDTGELFF.

This chain connects TRBV29-1 to TRBJ2-1; 8 positions agree with TRBD2. The CDR3 totals 13 residues. Germline V gene sequence: CDR1 SQVTM, CDR2 ANQGSEA. J lost 7 bases, V lost 4 bases, and 6 bases had no gene match. CDR3 sequence: CSVGRGLGNEQFF. In DNA, the CDR3 is TGCAGCGTTGGGAGGGGACTAGGGAATGAGCAGTTCTTC.